This T cell receptor (beta chain) was documented in a study of T cell responses to AZD1222 COVID-19 vaccine. Trimming shortened V by 4 bases and J by 2 bases, and 12 bases separated the two germline ends. CDR1 and CDR2 from the germline V gene are LGHNA and YNFKEQ. The CDR3 extends over 15 amino acids. With respect to this clone: The target antigen is unknown.

Points from the study as a whole: Repertoires were collected only later (after the peak T cell response had occurred).

Sequenced by immunoSEQ multiplex PCR; TCRdb stores in-frame clones only, minus some. In the table there are 90,000 to 120,000 clones, around nine tenths of which are singletons. The specimen comprised peripheral blood, sampled 28 days after the second AZD1222 dose. The receptor was derived from an adult who received the AZD1222 COVID-19 vaccine. J is TRBJ2-1 and V is TRBV4-2, with D possibly being TRBD1 (6 bases). The CDR3 coding sequence is TGTGCCAGCAGCCCGTCCGGGACAACCTACAATGAGCAGTTCTTC. Translating gives CASSPSGTTYNEQFF.